The 8 T cell receptor beta chains below come from one sample, sequenced in a study of chemoradiotherapy in HPV16-positive cancers. Assay: immunoSEQ multiplex PCR; the TCRdb copy retains only in-frame clones and omits some. The sample comprises 9,500 to 12,000 clones, 74% of which are singletons, and over 35% rests with the top ten. This sample was obtained from a patient who underwent chemoradiotherapy. The receptors here all came from a human donor with HPV-associated anogenital cancer.

The J gene is TRBJ2-7, the V gene TRBV7-3; D unresolved. The ends were cut back, 3 bases at V and 4 bases at J, with 10 bases in the middle. CDR3 length: 13 residues. CDR1 and CDR2 (germline): SGHTA, FQGTGA. CDR3 DNA: TGTGCCAGCAGCTTGGGTCCCGGGTACGAGCAGTACTTC. Residues: CASSLGPGYEQYF.

This sequence joins TRBV11-2 and TRBJ1-1; D remains ambiguous. Trimming stripped 8 bases from V and 0 bases from J, with 13 bases between. There are 14 residues in the CDR3. Germline-derived CDR1 and CDR2 are SGHAT and FQNNGV. The CDR3 region has the DNA TGTGCCAGCTCGGTCTCGCCGATGAACACTGAAGCTTTCTTT. Its protein product is CASSVSPMNTEAFF. Using reference TRBV11-2 and TRBJ1-1 for the parts outside the CDR3, the full variable domain is EAGVAQSPRYKIIEKRQSVAFWCNPISGHATLYWYQQILGQGPKLLIQFQNNGVVDDSQLPKDRFSAERLKGVDSTLKIQPAKLEDSAVYLCASSVSPMNTEAFFGQGTRLTVV.

This clone was counted between two and nine times. The V call is TRBV5-1, the J call TRBJ1-1, with TRBD1 matching 7 bases. Germline V gives CDR1 SGHRS, CDR2 YFSETQ. V was clipped by 4 bases and J by 1 base; unmatched bases: 10. This CDR3 spans 16 amino acids. This chain's CDR3 is CASSLGQALRNTEAFF. Here the CDR3 DNA reads TGCGCCAGCAGCCTCGGACAGGCCTTGCGGAACACTGAAGCTTTCTTT.

In DNA form, the CDR3 reads TGTGCCAGCAGTAACCCCGGCACTGAAGCTTTCTTT. This gives the protein CASSNPGTEAFF. The V call is TRBV28, the J call TRBJ1-1; D gene unclear. CDR1 and CDR2 from the germline V gene are MDHEN and SYDVKM. V was pared by 5 bases and J by 4 bases, with 8 bases between. There are 12 residues in the CDR3.

This clone has more than one count but fewer than ten. V is TRBV19 and J is TRBJ2-1; TRBD1 might be the D (5 bases). Germline-derived CDR1 and CDR2 are LNHDA and SQIVND (reference sequence). This CDR3 contains 13 residues. The V end was cut by 5 bases, the J end by 12 bases, with 17 bases between. The CDR3 region is CASSDPRVYGQFF. For the CDR3, the DNA is TGTGCCAGTAGTGACCCCAGGGTTTATGGGCAGTTCTTC.

The CDR3 loop reads CASSPGQQETQYF. The DNA of the CDR3 is TGTGCCAGCTCACCAGGACAGCAAGAGACCCAGTACTTC. The chain has TRBV18 and TRBJ2-5, with D maybe TRBD1 (6 bases). Per the germline V gene, CDR1 is KGHSH and CDR2 is LQKENI. The ends were cut back, 2 bases at V and 2 bases at J, with 6 bases in the middle. The CDR3 runs 13 residues.

A few counts support this clone. The V gene is TRBV6-5, the J gene TRBJ1-5; TRBD1 matches at 7 bases. The CDR3 loop spans 15 amino acids. The germline V gene encodes CDR1 MNHEY and CDR2 SVGAGI. V shed 5 bases, J shed 2 bases, and the junction held 6 bases outside the gene matches. CDR3 residues: CASSTNRGGNQPQHF. In DNA, the CDR3 is TGTGCCAGCAGTACGAACAGGGGAGGCAATCAGCCCCAGCATTTT.

This clone has a handful of counts. The J gene is TRBJ2-7, the V gene TRBV10-3, with TRBD2 matching over 12 bases. In germline, CDR1 is ENHRY, CDR2 SYGVKD. The CDR3 totals 15 residues. The V segment lost 6 bases and the J segment 1 base; nucleotides outside the gene matches: 4. CDR3 loop: CAIRGTSGRSYEQYF. DNA for the CDR3: TGTGCCATCAGAGGGACTAGCGGGCGATCCTACGAGCAGTACTTC.